The clone carrying this TCR beta chain was detected ten times or more. The antigen remains unidentified. This specimen comes from a study of T cells after yellow fever vaccination. With V trimmed by 5 bases and J by 9 bases, 10 bases remained unmatched. This CDR3 region has 15 residues. Germline loops: CDR1 SGHTA, CDR2 FQGNSA. TCRdb processed the 5' RACE reads anew with MiXCR; each CDR3 protein has one entry. The sample holds more than 120,000 distinct CDR3 sequences, about 8% seen once. Findings of the study overall: Overall, a small share of clonotypes was seen in both CD4 and CD8 compartments. The secondary response was weaker, and its peak arrived faster, on day 5 versus 15.

Material: CD4+ T cells sorted from PBMCs, obtained 5 days after the yellow fever booster vaccination. The genes are TRBV7-2 and TRBJ2-1; TRBD2 matches 10 bases. The sequence was obtained from a man younger than 40 who received the YFV17D yellow fever vaccine. The CDR3 is CASSRRLAGVVEQFF. Here the CDR3 DNA reads TGTGCCAGCAGCCGCAGGCTAGCGGGAGTAGTTGAGCAGTTCTTC.